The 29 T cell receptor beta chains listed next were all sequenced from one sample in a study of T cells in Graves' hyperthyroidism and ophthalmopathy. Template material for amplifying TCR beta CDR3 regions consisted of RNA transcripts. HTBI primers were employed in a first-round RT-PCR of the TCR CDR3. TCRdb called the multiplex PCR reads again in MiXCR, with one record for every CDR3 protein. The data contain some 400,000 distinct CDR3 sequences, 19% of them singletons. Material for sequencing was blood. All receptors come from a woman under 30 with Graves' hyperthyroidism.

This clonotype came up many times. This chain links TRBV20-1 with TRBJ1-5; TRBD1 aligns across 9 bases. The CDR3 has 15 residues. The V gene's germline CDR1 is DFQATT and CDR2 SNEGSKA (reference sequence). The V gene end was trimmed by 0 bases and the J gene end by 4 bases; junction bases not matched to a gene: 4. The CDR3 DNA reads TGCAGTGCTAGAGATACAGGGGGCGGTAATCAGCCCCAGCATTTT. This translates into CSARDTGGGNQPQHF.

Written as DNA, the CDR3 is TGCAGTGCTAAAGGGACCGTAGACCATGGCTACACCTTC. Amino acids: CSAKGTVDHGYTF. The V and J genes are TRBV20-1 and TRBJ1-2; perhaps TRBD1 as D (5 bases). Germline V lookup: CDR1 DFQATT, CDR2 SNEGSKA (reference sequence). V was pared by 4 bases and J by 6 bases, with 15 bases between. CDR3 length: 13 residues.

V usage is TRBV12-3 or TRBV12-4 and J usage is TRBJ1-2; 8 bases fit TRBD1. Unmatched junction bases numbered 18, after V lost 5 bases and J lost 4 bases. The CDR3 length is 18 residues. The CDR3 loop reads CASSLSGQVPLLGYGYTF. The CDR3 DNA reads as TGTGCCAGCAGTCTGTCGGGACAGGTCCCTCTGTTGGGCTATGGCTACACCTTC.

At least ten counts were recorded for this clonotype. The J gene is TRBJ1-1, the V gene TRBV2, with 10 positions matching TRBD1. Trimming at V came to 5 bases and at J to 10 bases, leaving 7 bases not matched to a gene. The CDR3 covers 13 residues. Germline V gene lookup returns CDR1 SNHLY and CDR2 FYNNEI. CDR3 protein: CASSLDRGGGAFF. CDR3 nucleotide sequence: TGTGCCAGCAGTCTGGACAGGGGGGGCGGAGCTTTCTTT.

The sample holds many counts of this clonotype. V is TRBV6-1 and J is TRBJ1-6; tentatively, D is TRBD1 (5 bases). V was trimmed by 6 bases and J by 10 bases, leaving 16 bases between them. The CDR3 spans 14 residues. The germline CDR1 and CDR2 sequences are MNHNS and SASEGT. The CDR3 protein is CASSGTAGGSPLHF. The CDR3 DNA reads TGTGCCAGCAGCGGGACGGCGGGTGGCTCACCCCTCCACTTT.

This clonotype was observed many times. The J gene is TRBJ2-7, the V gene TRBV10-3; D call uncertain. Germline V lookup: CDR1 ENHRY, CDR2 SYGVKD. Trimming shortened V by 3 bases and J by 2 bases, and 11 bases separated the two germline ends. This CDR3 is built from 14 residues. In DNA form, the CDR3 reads TGTGCCATCAGTGACAAAAGCGATGCCTACGAGCAGTACTTC. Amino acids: CAISDKSDAYEQYF.

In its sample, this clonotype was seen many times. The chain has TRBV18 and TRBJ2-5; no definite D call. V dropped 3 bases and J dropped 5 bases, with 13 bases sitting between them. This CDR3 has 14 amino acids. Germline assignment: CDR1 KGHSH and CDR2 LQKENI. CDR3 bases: TGTGCCAGCTCACCCCCCGCCCGTAAGGAGACCCAGTACTTC. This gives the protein CASSPPARKETQYF. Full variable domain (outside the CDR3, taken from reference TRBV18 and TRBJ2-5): NAGVMQNPRHLVRRRGQEARLRCSPMKGHSHVYWYRQLPEEGLKFMVYLQKENIIDESGMPKERFSAEFPKEGPSILRIQQVVRGDSAAYFCASSPPARKETQYFGPGTRLLVL.

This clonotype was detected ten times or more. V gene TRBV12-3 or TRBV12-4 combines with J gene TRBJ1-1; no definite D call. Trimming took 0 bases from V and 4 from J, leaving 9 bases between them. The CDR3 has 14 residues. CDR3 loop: CASSLAGGFTEAFF. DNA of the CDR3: TGTGCCAGCAGTTTAGCGGGCGGGTTCACTGAAGCTTTCTTT.

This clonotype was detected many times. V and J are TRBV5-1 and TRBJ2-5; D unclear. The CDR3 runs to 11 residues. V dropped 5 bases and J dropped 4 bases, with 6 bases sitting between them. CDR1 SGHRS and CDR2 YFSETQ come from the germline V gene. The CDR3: CASRNRETQYF. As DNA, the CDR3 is TGCGCCAGCAGAAACCGAGAGACCCAGTACTTC.

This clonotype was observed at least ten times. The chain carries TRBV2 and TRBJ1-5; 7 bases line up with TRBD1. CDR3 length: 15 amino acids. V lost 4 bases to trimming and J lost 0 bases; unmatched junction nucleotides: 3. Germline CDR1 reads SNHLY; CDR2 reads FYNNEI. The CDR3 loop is CASSVYRGSNQPQHF. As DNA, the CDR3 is TGTGCCAGCAGTGTCTACAGGGGTAGCAATCAGCCCCAGCATTTT.

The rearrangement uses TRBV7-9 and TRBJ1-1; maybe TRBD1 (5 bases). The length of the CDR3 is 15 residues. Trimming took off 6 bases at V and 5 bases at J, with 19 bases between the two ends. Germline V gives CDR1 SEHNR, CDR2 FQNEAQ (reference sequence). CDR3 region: CASRPKAGLGTEAFF. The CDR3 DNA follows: TGTGCCAGCAGACCGAAGGCGGGGCTCGGGACTGAAGCTTTCTTT.

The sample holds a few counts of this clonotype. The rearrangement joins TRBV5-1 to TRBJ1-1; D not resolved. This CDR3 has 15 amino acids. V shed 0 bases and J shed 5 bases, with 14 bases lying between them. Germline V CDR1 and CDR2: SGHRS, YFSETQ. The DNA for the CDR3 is TGCGCCAGCAGCTTGGCCAGTGGGGTATATACTGAAGCTTTCTTT. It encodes CASSLASGVYTEAFF.

The CDR3 protein is CASSTGTFYEQYF. The CDR3 nucleotides read TGTGCCAGCAGCACCGGGACTTTCTACGAGCAGTACTTC. The rearrangement joins TRBV6-2 or TRBV6-3 to TRBJ2-7; tentatively, D is TRBD2 (6 bases). V dropped 6 bases and J dropped 3 bases, with 12 bases sitting between them. There are 13 residues in the CDR3. CDR1 and CDR2 (germline): MNHEY, SVGEGT.

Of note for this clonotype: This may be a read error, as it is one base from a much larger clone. The CDR3 nucleotides are TGTGCCATCAGTGGTAGCAGAACCTACGAGCAGTACGTC. Amino acids: CAISGSRTYEQYV. The genes are TRBV10-3 and TRBJ2-7; D gene uncertain. The germline V gene encodes CDR1 ENHRY and CDR2 SYGVKD. The CDR3 extends over 13 amino acids. The V and J ends lost 4 bases and 2 bases respectively, with 9 bases between them.

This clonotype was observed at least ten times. The CDR3 region is CASSLASLAGVRPYEQYF. The CDR3 DNA reads as TGTGCCAGCAGTTTAGCGAGCCTAGCGGGAGTTCGACCCTACGAGCAGTACTTC. The chain uses TRBV12-3 or TRBV12-4 and TRBJ2-7; 10 nucleotides align to TRBD2. V shed 0 bases, J shed 2 bases, and the junction held 10 bases outside the gene matches. The CDR3 extends over 18 amino acids.

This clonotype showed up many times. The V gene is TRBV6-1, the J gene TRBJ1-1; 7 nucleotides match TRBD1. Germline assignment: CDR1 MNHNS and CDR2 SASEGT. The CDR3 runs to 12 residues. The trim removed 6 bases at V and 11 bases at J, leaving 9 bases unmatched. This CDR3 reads CASSLVQGWAFF. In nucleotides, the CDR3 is TGTGCCAGCAGCCTGGTACAGGGGTGGGCTTTCTTT.

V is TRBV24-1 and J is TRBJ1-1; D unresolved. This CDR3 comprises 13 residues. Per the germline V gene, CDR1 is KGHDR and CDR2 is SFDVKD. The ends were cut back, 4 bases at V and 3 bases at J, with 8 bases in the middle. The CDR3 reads CATSDQSDTEAFF. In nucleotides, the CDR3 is TGTGCCACCAGTGACCAAAGCGACACTGAAGCTTTCTTT.

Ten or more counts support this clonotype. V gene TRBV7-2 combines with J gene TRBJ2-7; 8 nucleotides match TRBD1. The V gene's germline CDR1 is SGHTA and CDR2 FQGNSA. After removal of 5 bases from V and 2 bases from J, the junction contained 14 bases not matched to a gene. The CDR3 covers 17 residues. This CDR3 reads CASSTVLRTGSAYEQYF. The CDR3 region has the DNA TGTGCCAGCAGCACCGTTTTAAGGACAGGGTCAGCCTACGAGCAGTACTTC.

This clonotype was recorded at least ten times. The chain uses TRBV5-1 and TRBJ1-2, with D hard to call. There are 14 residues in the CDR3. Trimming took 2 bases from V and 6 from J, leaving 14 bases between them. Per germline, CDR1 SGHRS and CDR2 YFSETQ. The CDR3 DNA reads TGCGCCAGCAGCTTCGAAATGGTGGGTGATGGCTACACCTTC. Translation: CASSFEMVGDGYTF.

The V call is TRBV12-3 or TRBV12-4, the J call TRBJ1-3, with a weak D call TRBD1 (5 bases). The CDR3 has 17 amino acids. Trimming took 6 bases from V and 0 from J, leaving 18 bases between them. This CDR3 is CASRPQIQGLSGNTIYF. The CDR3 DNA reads TGTGCCAGCAGACCCCAAATCCAGGGCCTCTCTGGAAACACCATATATTTT.

The CDR3 region is CASSSKIGTGEGYTF. CDR3 DNA: TGTGCCAGCAGCTCAAAAATTGGGACAGGGGAAGGCTACACCTTC. The chain has TRBV7-2 and TRBJ1-2, with 10 nucleotides matching TRBD1. CDR1 is SGHTA and CDR2 is FQGNSA in the germline V gene. The CDR3 length is 15 residues. The junction had 10 bases not matched to a gene; V was cut back by 4 bases and J by 8 bases.

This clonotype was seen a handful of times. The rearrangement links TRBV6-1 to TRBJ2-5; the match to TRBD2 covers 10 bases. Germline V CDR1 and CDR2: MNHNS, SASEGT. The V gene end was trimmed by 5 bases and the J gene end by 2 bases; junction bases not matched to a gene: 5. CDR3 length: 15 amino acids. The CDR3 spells CASSPRTSGQETQYF. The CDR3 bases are TGTGCCAGCAGTCCGAGGACTAGCGGACAAGAGACCCAGTACTTC.

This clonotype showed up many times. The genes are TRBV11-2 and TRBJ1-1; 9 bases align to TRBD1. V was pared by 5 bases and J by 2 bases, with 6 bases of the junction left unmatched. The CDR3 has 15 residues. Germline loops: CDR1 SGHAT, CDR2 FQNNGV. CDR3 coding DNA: TGTGCCAGCAGCGGCTACAGGGGGCTAAACACTGAAGCTTTCTTT. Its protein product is CASSGYRGLNTEAFF.

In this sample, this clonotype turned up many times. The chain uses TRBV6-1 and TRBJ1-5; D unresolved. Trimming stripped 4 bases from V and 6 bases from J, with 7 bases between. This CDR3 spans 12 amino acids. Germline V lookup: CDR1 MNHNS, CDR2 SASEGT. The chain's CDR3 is CASSGSFQPQHF. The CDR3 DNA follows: TGTGCCAGCAGTGGAAGCTTTCAGCCCCAGCATTTT.

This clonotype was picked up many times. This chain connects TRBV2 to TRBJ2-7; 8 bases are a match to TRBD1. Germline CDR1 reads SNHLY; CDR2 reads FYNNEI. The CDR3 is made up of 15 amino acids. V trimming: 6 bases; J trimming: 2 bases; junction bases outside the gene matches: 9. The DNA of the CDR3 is TGTGCCAGCAGCGCCGGACAGGGAGTTGCCTACGAGCAGTACTTC. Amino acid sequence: CASSAGQGVAYEQYF.

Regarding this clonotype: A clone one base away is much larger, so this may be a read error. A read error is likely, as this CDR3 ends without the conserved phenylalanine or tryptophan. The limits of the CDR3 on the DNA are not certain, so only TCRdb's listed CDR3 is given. The CDR3 loop is CASSPQGAKFNEQDY. The chain combines TRBV11-2 with TRBJ2-7; no check of the table's D call, TRBD1, against the DNA was made. The CDR3 is made up of 15 amino acids, end residues included. The germline CDR1 and CDR2 sequences are SGHAT and FQNNGV.

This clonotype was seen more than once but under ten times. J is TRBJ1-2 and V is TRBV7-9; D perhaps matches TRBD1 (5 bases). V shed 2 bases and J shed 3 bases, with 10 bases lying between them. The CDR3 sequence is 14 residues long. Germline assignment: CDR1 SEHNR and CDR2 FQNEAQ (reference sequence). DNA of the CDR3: TGTGCCAGCAGCTTATCGGTAGGGGACTATGGCTACACCTTC. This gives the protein CASSLSVGDYGYTF.

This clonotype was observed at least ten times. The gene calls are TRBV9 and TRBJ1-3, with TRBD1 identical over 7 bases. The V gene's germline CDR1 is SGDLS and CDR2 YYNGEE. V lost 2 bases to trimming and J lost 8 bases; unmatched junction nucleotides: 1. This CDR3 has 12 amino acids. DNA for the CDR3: TGTGCCAGCAGCGTGGGGACAGACACCATATATTTT. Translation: CASSVGTDTIYF.

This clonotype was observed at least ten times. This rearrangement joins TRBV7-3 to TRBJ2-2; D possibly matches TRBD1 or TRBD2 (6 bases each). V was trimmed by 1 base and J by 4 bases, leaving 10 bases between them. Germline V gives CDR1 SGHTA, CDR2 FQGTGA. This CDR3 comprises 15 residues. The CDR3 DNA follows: TGTGCCAGCAGCTTAAGGGGGGCTCGCACCGGGGAGCTGTTTTTT. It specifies CASSLRGARTGELFF. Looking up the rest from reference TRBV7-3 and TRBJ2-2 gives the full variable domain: GAGVSQTPSNKVTEKGKYVELRCDPISGHTALYWYRQSLGQGPEFLIYFQGTGAADDSGLPNDRFFAVRPEGSVSTLKIQRTERGDSAVYLCASSLRGARTGELFFGEGSRLTVL.